The 24 T cell receptor beta chains below come from one sample, sequenced in a study of blood T cell repertoires in COVID-19. Profiling relied on immunoSEQ multiplex PCR, and the TCRdb table lists in-frame clones only, not all of them. The sample has 250,000 or so clones; around 87% are singletons. Sample: PBMCs or T cells enriched from blood (not recorded which). The source of these receptors is a woman aged 50 to 65 who had recovered from COVID-19.

Here the CDR3 DNA reads TGTGCCAGTAGTATAGTTTCCAGCGGGTCCTACGAGCAGTACTTC. Translated: CASSIVSSGSYEQYF. The V and J genes are TRBV19 and TRBJ2-7; TRBD2 might be the D (6 bases). Trimming took off 1 base at V and 1 base at J, with 11 bases between the two ends. Per germline, CDR1 LNHDA and CDR2 SQIVND (reference sequence). CDR3 length: 15 amino acids.

The chain joins TRBV28 to TRBJ1-2, with 11 bases identical to TRBD1. The CDR3 loop spans 15 amino acids. The trim removed 8 bases at V and 8 bases at J, leaving 13 bases unmatched. Germline CDR1 and CDR2: MDHEN and SYDVKM. CDR3 region: CASRPPGQGGLGYTF. CDR3 DNA: TGTGCCAGCCGACCCCCGGGACAGGGGGGTTTAGGCTACACCTTC.

V is TRBV7-9 and J is TRBJ2-3; TRBD2 matches at 16 bases. Germline-derived CDR1 and CDR2 are SEHNR and FQNEAQ (reference sequence). This CDR3 comprises 17 residues. V was clipped by 6 bases and J by 6 bases; unmatched bases: 9. CDR3 coding DNA: TGTGCCAGCAGAGATCCGGGACTAGCGGGAGGGCCTGATACGCAGTATTTT. Protein product: CASRDPGLAGGPDTQYF.

The rearrangement uses TRBV7-9 and TRBJ2-7; 7 bases fit TRBD2. The length of the CDR3 is 16 residues. Germline V gene data show CDR1 as SEHNR and CDR2 as FQNEAQ (reference sequence). The trim removed 3 bases at V and 6 bases at J, leaving 14 bases unmatched. The chain's CDR3 is CASSFGPRQGGIEQYF. CDR3 coding DNA: TGTGCCAGCAGCTTCGGCCCTCGTCAGGGAGGGATCGAGCAGTACTTC.

The V and J genes are TRBV28 and TRBJ2-7; 7 bases map to TRBD1. Germline CDR1 is MDHEN and CDR2 is SYDVKM. This CDR3 contains 13 residues. Trimming cost V 8 bases and J 2 bases; bases outside gene matches: 6. The DNA of the CDR3 is TGTGCCAGCGGAGACAGGGCCCCCTACGAGCAGTACTTC. It encodes CASGDRAPYEQYF.

This clone has only one observation. The CDR3 DNA sequence: TGTGCCAGCACTAGCAGGTCGTGGGAGAACCAAGCTTTCTTT. Its protein product is CASTSRSWENQAFF. The V and J genes are TRBV2 and TRBJ1-1, with no clear D. The CDR3 consists of 14 residues. Germline values: CDR1 SNHLY, CDR2 FYNNEI. V dropped 7 bases and J dropped 9 bases, with 21 bases sitting between them.

DNA for the CDR3: TGTGCCAGCAGCGGACCGGGACTAGCGGTCGGGGAGACCCAGTACTTC. Its protein is CASSGPGLAVGETQYF. The genes are TRBV11-2 and TRBJ2-5; TRBD2 aligns across 11 bases. CDR1 SGHAT and CDR2 FQNNGV come from the germline V gene. Losses at the gene ends were 5 bases for V and 5 bases for J; bases not matched to a gene: 10. This CDR3 region has 16 residues.

The rearrangement links TRBV27 to TRBJ2-1, with TRBD1 as a possible D gene (6 bases). The CDR3 runs 16 residues. Germline V CDR1 and CDR2: MNHEY, SMNVEV (reference sequence). Trimming pared 3 bases from V and 3 bases from J, leaving 15 bases between. The CDR3 region has the DNA TGTGCCAGCAGTTTCCCTGGCAGGGGTATCTACAATGAGCAGTTCTTC. Its translation is CASSFPGRGIYNEQFF.

This chain joins TRBV28 and TRBJ2-3, with 15 bases matching TRBD2. Germline V gene lookup returns CDR1 MDHEN and CDR2 SYDVKM. The CDR3 contains 22 residues. V was clipped by 5 bases and J by 1 base; unmatched bases: 19. The CDR3 is CASSPIGQGRTSGRAGTDTQYF. CDR3 nucleotides: TGTGCCAGCAGTCCAATAGGACAGGGGAGGACTAGCGGGAGGGCCGGCACAGATACGCAGTATTTT.

This chain uses TRBV19 with TRBJ1-1; TRBD1 aligns across 10 bases. CDR1 and CDR2 (germline): LNHDA, SQIVND (reference sequence). The CDR3 extends over 15 amino acids. Losses at the gene ends were 5 bases for V and 10 bases for J; bases not matched to a gene: 13. The CDR3 DNA follows: TGTGCCAGTAGTCTCCCCCGCAGACAGGGGGCATCAGCTTTCTTT. Translation: CASSLPRRQGASAFF.

V and J are TRBV5-4 and TRBJ2-5; tentatively, D is TRBD2 (6 bases). V lost 5 bases and J 2 bases, leaving 16 bases between the germline ends. The CDR3 is 15 residues long. Germline V gene lookup returns CDR1 SGHNT and CDR2 YYREEE (reference sequence). For the CDR3, the DNA is TGTGCCAGCAGATTCGACCGGGGGAATCAAGAGACCCAGTACTTC. Translation gives CASRFDRGNQETQYF. The full variable domain, with the rest looked up from reference TRBV5-4 and TRBJ2-5, is ETGVTQSPTHLIKTRGQQVTLRCSSQSGHNTVSWYQQALGQGPQFIFQYYREEENGRGNFPPRFSGLQFPNYSSELNVNALELDDSALYLCASRFDRGNQETQYFGPGTRLLVL.

The chain joins TRBV6-1 to TRBJ2-7, with a possible D match to TRBD2 (6 bases). The germline V gene encodes CDR1 MNHNS and CDR2 SASEGT. This CDR3 comprises 14 residues. V gave up 4 bases and J gave up 1 base, with 11 bases separating them. The CDR3 bases are TGTGCCAGCAGTGGTAGCGGTCGATCCTACGAGCAGTACTTC. Its translation: CASSGSGRSYEQYF.

The chain couples TRBV7-9 to TRBJ1-3, with D perhaps matching TRBD1 (5 bases). V lost 5 bases, J lost 0 bases, and 14 bases lay in between. Looked up from germline, CDR1 is SEHNR and CDR2 is FQNEAQ (reference sequence). This CDR3 region has 16 residues. The CDR3 DNA sequence: TGTGCCAGCAGCCCAAGCAAGGGGTCCTCTGGAAACACCATATATTTT. Encoded protein: CASSPSKGSSGNTIYF.

The chain has TRBV15 and TRBJ1-5; 9 bases match TRBD1. V trimming: 5 bases; J trimming: 6 bases; junction bases outside the gene matches: 8. The germline gives CDR1 LNHNV, CDR2 YYDKDF (reference sequence). This CDR3 is 15 amino acids long. The CDR3 DNA follows: TGTGCCACCAGCGCGGGACAGGGCGATTCTCAGCCCCAGCATTTT. It is translated as CATSAGQGDSQPQHF.

CDR3 sequence (DNA): TGTGCCAGCAGAAGGGGGCGGGCCGGGGTTGAGTACTTC. The encoded protein is CASRRGRAGVEYF. V usage is TRBV7-2 and J usage is TRBJ2-7; 7 bases align to TRBD1. The CDR3 runs 13 residues. Per the germline V gene, CDR1 is SGHTA and CDR2 is FQGNSA. The trim removed 6 bases at V and 11 bases at J, leaving 13 bases unmatched.

A word on this clone: Germline and junction disagree at one end, which may indicate a read error. The chain links TRBV3-1 (or the pseudogene TRBV3-2) to TRBJ2-1; 9 bases fit TRBD2. Germline values: CDR1 LGHDT, CDR2 YNNKEL (reference sequence). CDR3 length: 15 amino acids. The CDR3 DNA sequence: TGTGCCAGCACCCAAGGCGGGAGGGGCTACAATGAGCAGTTCTTC. It yields the protein CASTQGGRGYNEQFF.

DNA for the CDR3: TGTGCCATCAGTGAGCGGGGGGATGGCTACAATGAGCAGTTCTTC. As protein: CAISERGDGYNEQFF. V usage is TRBV10-3 and J usage is TRBJ2-1; TRBD2 matches 7 bases. Germline CDR1 and CDR2: ENHRY and SYGVKD. V lost 2 bases and J lost 3; bases outside the gene matches: 4. This CDR3 has 15 amino acids.

This chain joins TRBV5-6 and TRBJ2-3; 11 nucleotides line up with TRBD2. Germline loops: CDR1 SGHDT, CDR2 YYEEEE. Germline trimming cut 4 bases from V and 5 bases from J; bases unmatched to any gene: 18. CDR3 size: 19 residues. The CDR3 DNA sequence: TGTGCCAGCAGCCGGGGGACTAGCGGCCCGAAACTCTCACGAGATACGCAGTATTTT. This encodes CASSRGTSGPKLSRDTQYF.

The gene calls are TRBV18 and TRBJ1-1; D possibly corresponds to TRBD1 (6 bases). This CDR3 is 13 amino acids long. Germline loops: CDR1 KGHSH, CDR2 LQKENI. V was trimmed by 5 bases and J by 7 bases, leaving 14 bases between them. In nucleotides, the CDR3 is TGTGCCAGCTCATACAGGGAGCGCGATGAAGCTTTCTTT. Translation: CASSYRERDEAFF.

There are a few counts of this clone. The chain has TRBV7-2 and TRBJ2-7; TRBD1 agrees at 9 bases. The junction had 2 bases not matched to a gene; V was cut back by 1 base and J by 4 bases. The CDR3 is made up of 14 amino acids. Germline lookup yields CDR1 SGHTA and CDR2 FQGNSA. The CDR3 DNA follows: TGTGCCAGCAGCTTAGACAGGGGGCTGTACGAGCAGTACTTC. Its protein product is CASSLDRGLYEQYF.

This clone occurred once. The gene calls are TRBV5-1 and TRBJ2-1; 7 nucleotides line up with TRBD2. The length of the CDR3 is 14 residues. Germline CDR1 and CDR2: SGHRS and YFSETQ. V lost 4 bases and J lost 9; bases outside the gene matches: 10. The chain's CDR3 is CASSPRASGGEQFF. The CDR3 DNA is TGCGCCAGCAGCCCGCGGGCCTCGGGGGGTGAGCAGTTCTTC.

The chain is built from TRBV24-1 and TRBJ2-2; maybe TRBD2 (6 bases). CDR1 is KGHDR and CDR2 is SFDVKD in the germline V gene. The CDR3 runs 17 residues. V dropped 5 bases and J dropped 4 bases, with 19 bases sitting between them. The CDR3 loop is CATSAPGGDGFTGELFF. For the CDR3, the DNA is TGTGCCACCAGTGCCCCCGGGGGAGACGGATTCACCGGGGAGCTGTTTTTT.

The chain uses TRBV5-1 and TRBJ1-1; 7 bases align to TRBD1. The germline CDR1 and CDR2 sequences are SGHRS and YFSETQ. The CDR3 runs to 15 residues. Trimming removed 3 bases from V and 1 base from J; junction bases left unmatched: 6. The CDR3 spells CASSWMGQPNTEAFF. The CDR3 region has the DNA TGCGCCAGCAGCTGGATGGGACAGCCGAACACTGAAGCTTTCTTT.

The chain employs TRBV19 and TRBJ2-7; the D gene is possibly TRBD1 (5 bases). V was clipped by 9 bases and J by 3 bases, with 18 bases between them. Germline CDR1 LNHDA, CDR2 SQIVND (reference sequence). The CDR3 is made up of 14 amino acids. The CDR3 DNA follows: TGTGCCAGCTCCGAACAGGCCTCTAGCTACGAGCAGTACTTC. Its protein product is CASSEQASSYEQYF. Full variable domain (outside the CDR3, taken from reference TRBV19 and TRBJ2-7): DGGITQSPKYLFRKEGQNVTLSCEQNLNHDAMYWYRQDPGQGLRLIYYSQIVNDFQKGDIAEGYSVSREKKESFPLTVTSAQKNPTAFYLCASSEQASSYEQYFGPGTRLTVT.